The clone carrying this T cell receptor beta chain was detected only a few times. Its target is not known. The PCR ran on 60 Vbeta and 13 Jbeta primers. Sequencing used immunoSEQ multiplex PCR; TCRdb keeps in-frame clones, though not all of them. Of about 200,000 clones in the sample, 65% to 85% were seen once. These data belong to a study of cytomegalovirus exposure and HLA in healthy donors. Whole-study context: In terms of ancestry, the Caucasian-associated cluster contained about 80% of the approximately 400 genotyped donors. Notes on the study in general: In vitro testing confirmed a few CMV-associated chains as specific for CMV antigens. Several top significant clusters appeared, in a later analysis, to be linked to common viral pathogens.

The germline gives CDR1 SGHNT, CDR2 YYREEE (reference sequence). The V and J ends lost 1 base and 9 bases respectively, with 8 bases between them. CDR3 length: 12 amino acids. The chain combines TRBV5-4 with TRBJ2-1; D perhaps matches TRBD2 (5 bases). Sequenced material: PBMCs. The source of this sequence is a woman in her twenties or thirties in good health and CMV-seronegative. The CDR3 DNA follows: TGTGCCAGCAGCTTGCCACGGGGTGAGCAGTTCTTC. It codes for CASSLPRGEQFF.